This TCR beta chain originates from a study of blood T cell repertoires in COVID-19. The V and J ends lost 5 bases and 4 bases, in that order; junction bases with no gene match: 7. Germline loops: CDR1 LGHNT, CDR2 FRNRAP. This CDR3 is built from 15 residues. Clones were sequenced by immunoSEQ multiplex PCR, and TCRdb holds only the in-frame ones, with some missing. Of tens of thousands of clones listed, approximately 80% were seen once; the top ten hold around 43%. The rearrangement joins TRBV12-5 to TRBJ1-5; TRBD1 aligns across 8 bases. The sequence was obtained from a man at least 80 years old with acute or convalescent COVID-19. Specimen: peripheral blood. The CDR3 sequence is CASGPGQGRNQPQHF. The CDR3, as DNA: TGTGCTAGTGGTCCCGGACAGGGTCGTAATCAGCCCCAGCATTTT.